This entry lists 15 T cell receptor beta chains sequenced from one sample in a study of T cell clonality in common variable immunodeficiency. The assay was immunoSEQ multiplex PCR, and TCRdb's table has in-frame clones only and misses some. The sample has roughly 60,000 clones, none seen only once. The sequenced sample consisted of peripheral blood mononuclear cells. Receptors were obtained from a person aged 18 to 70 in good health.

This clone was picked up many times. With the read ending 3 residues before the CDR3 end, the germline J gene is used to fill in that end. This rearrangement joins TRBV20-1 to TRBJ1-3; 10 positions agree with TRBD1. V trimming: 6 bases; J trimming: 0 bases; junction bases outside the gene matches: 14. Germline V CDR1 and CDR2: DFQATT, SNEGSKA (reference sequence). This CDR3 is 18 amino acids long. Here the CDR3 reads CSAGGQGSTLGSGNTIYF. The covered CDR3 bases are TGCAGTGCGGGGGGACAGGGGTCGACCTTAGGCTCTGGAAACACC.

This clone has ten or more counts. The CDR3 sequence is CSASRNGGISYNEQFF. Incomplete CDR3 DNA: TGCAGTGCTAGCCGAAATGGCGGGATCTCCTACAATGAG. The chain combines TRBV20-1 with TRBJ2-1; TRBD2 might be the D (6 bases). The read terminates 3 residues ahead of where the CDR3 ends, so the germline J gene completes it. Trimming removed 3 bases from V and 0 bases from J, with 15 bases in between. Germline V lookup: CDR1 DFQATT, CDR2 SNEGSKA (reference sequence). The CDR3 spans 16 residues.

This clone was counted at least ten times. The CDR3 goes on 3 residues after the read ends, and that part is filled in from the germline J gene. The chain employs TRBV6-1 and TRBJ1-3; D might be TRBD1 (5 bases). Trimming took off 0 bases at V and 0 bases at J, with 18 bases between the two ends. This CDR3 is built from 19 residues. Germline V CDR1 and CDR2: MNHNS, SASEGT. CDR3 bases read: TGTGCCAGCAGTGAAGCACCTGTTGGGGTACAGGACTCTGGAAACACC. Amino acid sequence: CASSEAPVGVQDSGNT. The whole CDR3 protein reads CASSEAPVGVQDSGNTIYF.

This clone was seen repeatedly, ten times or more. The CDR3 end is not reached by the read, which stops 3 residues before it; the germline J gene fills it in. The chain employs TRBV28 and TRBJ1-2; D might be TRBD1 (6 bases). The V end was cut by 7 bases, the J end by 0 bases, with 18 bases between. This CDR3 is built from 16 residues. Germline V gene data show CDR1 as MDHEN and CDR2 as SYDVKM. The CDR3 loop reads CASKGDLGGANYGYTF. CDR3 bases read: TGTGCCAGCAAGGGGGATCTTGGTGGAGCTAACTATGGC.

This clone was detected ten times or more. The junction departs from the called germline gene at one end, perhaps through a read error. The read ends 3 residues before the CDR3 terminus; that terminus is restored from the germline J gene. The rearrangement uses TRBV4-2 and TRBJ2-1; no clear D gene. The germline V gene has CDR1 LGHNA and CDR2 YNFKEQ. The length of the CDR3 is 15 residues. The chain's CDR3 is CASSRIYSSANEQFF. CDR3 DNA, as far as it was read: TGCGCCAGCAGCCGAATTTACTCAAGCGCAAATGAG.

With respect to this clone: The CDR3 end lies 3 residues beyond the end of the read and is filled in from the germline J gene. The V call is TRBV19, the J call TRBJ2-1; D remains unclear. Germline CDR1 LNHDA, CDR2 SQIVND (reference sequence). This CDR3 spans 11 amino acids. Trimming cost V 8 bases and J 9 bases, with 11 bases left between them. CDR3 in amino acids: CASGRAAEQFF. CDR3 DNA, as far as it was read: TGTGCCAGTGGTAGGGCAGCTGAG.

In its sample, this clone was seen many times. The CDR3 end falls 3 residues outside the read, so it is completed with the germline J gene. This sample also contains other DNA sequences that code for the same CDR3. The chain couples TRBV19 to TRBJ2-7; 8 bases fit TRBD1. There are 13 residues in the CDR3. The germline V gene has CDR1 LNHDA and CDR2 SQIVND (reference sequence). The J segment lost 3 bases and the V segment lost 6 bases, leaving 4 bases of the junction unmatched. CDR3 DNA (partial): TGTGCCAGTAGCCCGGGACAGGTCTACGAG. Translating gives CASSPGQVYE. The whole CDR3 sequence is CASSPGQVYEQYF. The full variable domain, its missing parts supplied by reference TRBV19 and TRBJ2-7, is DGGITQSPKYLFRKEGQNVTLSCEQNLNHDAMYWYRQDPGQGLRLIYYSQIVNDFQKGDIAEGYSVSREKKESFPLTVTSAQKNPTAFYLCASSPGQVYEQYFGPGTRLTVT.

Many counts were recorded for this clone. Sequencing ends 3 residues short of the CDR3 end; the germline J gene provides the rest. The rearrangement joins TRBV18 to TRBJ2-3; weak D call: TRBD1 (6 bases). V was clipped by 1 base and J by 4 bases, with 15 bases between them. CDR3 size: 16 residues. Germline assignment: CDR1 KGHSH and CDR2 LQKENI. The sequenced CDR3 bases are TGTGCCAGCTCACCACAGCGTACAGCAGGGGCAGATACG. This translates into CASSPQRTAGADT. Given in full, the CDR3 is CASSPQRTAGADTQYF.

This clone showed up many times. The observed sequence ends 3 residues before the CDR3 terminus, with the missing tail filled in from the germline J gene. The chain has TRBV9 and TRBJ2-1; 10 positions agree with TRBD2. Germline values: CDR1 SGDLS, CDR2 YYNGEE. V trimming: 6 bases; J trimming: 3 bases; junction bases outside the gene matches: 3. The CDR3 is 14 residues long. The CDR3 sequence: CASTRTSGYNEQFF. CDR3 DNA (partial): TGTGCCAGCACCCGGACTAGCGGCTACAATGAG.

This clone showed up many times. From the germline J gene comes the end of the CDR3, since the read stops 3 residues before it. V and J are TRBV19 and TRBJ2-7, with TRBD2 identical over 9 bases. The germline V gene encodes CDR1 LNHDA and CDR2 SQIVND (reference sequence). V was clipped by 5 bases and J by 0 bases; unmatched bases: 2. The CDR3 sequence is 14 residues long. CDR3 DNA, as far as it was read: TGTGCCAGTAGTCCTAGCGGGACCTCCTACGAG. Its protein product is CASSPSGTSYE. The whole CDR3 is CASSPSGTSYEQYF.

This clone has at least ten counts. The CDR3 extends 3 residues past the end of the read, so its final part is completed from the germline J gene. This chain uses TRBV5-5 with TRBJ2-7; D unclear. Germline V gene lookup returns CDR1 SGHKS and CDR2 YYEKEE (reference sequence). The CDR3 totals 11 residues. The V end was cut by 7 bases, the J end by 3 bases, with 8 bases between. The CDR3 loop is CASYSGYEQYF. The DNA read from the CDR3 is TGTGCCAGCTACTCCGGCTACGAG. Filled out from reference TRBV5-5 and TRBJ2-7, the complete variable domain reads DAGVTQSPTHLIKTRGQQVTLRCSPISGHKSVSWYQQVLGQGPQFIFQYYEKEERGRGNFPDRFSARQFPNYSSELNVNALLLGDSALYLCASYSGYEQYFGPGTRLTVT.

This clone was observed many times. The read gets to within 3 residues of the CDR3 end, and the germline J gene fills in the rest. The chain joins TRBV19 to TRBJ2-2, with 8 bases identical to TRBD1. The CDR3 covers 16 residues. The junction had 10 bases not matched to a gene; V was cut back by 6 bases and J by 4 bases. Per germline, CDR1 LNHDA and CDR2 SQIVND (reference sequence). CDR3 in amino acids: CASRTPDRGATGELFF. CDR3 bases read: TGTGCCAGTAGAACGCCTGACAGGGGAGCCACCGGGGAG.

Many counts were recorded for this clone. The read stops 3 residues short of the end of the CDR3; the missing end is completed from the germline J gene. V and J are TRBV5-1 and TRBJ1-2; D is possibly TRBD1 (5 bases). Germline-derived CDR1 and CDR2 are SGHRS and YFSETQ. CDR3 length: 14 amino acids. V was shortened by 0 bases and J by 4 bases, with 10 bases between the two germline ends. CDR3 DNA (partial): TGCGCCAGCAGCTTGGAGACAGATCTCTATGGC. This gives the protein CASSLETDLYG. In full, the CDR3 reads CASSLETDLYGYTF. The full variable domain, its missing parts supplied by reference TRBV5-1 and TRBJ1-2, is KAGVTQTPRYLIKTRGQQVTLSCSPISGHRSVSWYQQTPGQGLQFLFEYFSETQRNKGNFPGRFSGRQFSNSRSEMNVSTLELGDSALYLCASSLETDLYGYTFGSGTRLTVV.

This clone was counted ten times or more. The CDR3 is cut off 3 residues early in the read; its end comes from the germline J gene. The chain uses TRBV5-1 and TRBJ2-7; D might be TRBD2 (6 bases). The ends were cut back, 5 bases at V and 0 bases at J, with 12 bases in the middle. CDR3 size: 14 residues. Germline CDR1 SGHRS, CDR2 YFSETQ. The CDR3 reads CASSSGESSYEQYF. The sequenced CDR3 bases are TGCGCCAGCAGTTCGGGGGAAAGCTCCTACGAG.

This clone was counted ten times or more. The read ends 3 residues before the CDR3 terminus; that terminus is restored from the germline J gene. This chain uses TRBV2 with TRBJ2-5; D perhaps matches TRBD2 (6 bases). Per the germline V gene, CDR1 is SNHLY and CDR2 is FYNNEI. Between the trimmed V and J ends, which lost 5 bases and 3 bases, there was a span of 13 bases. The length of the CDR3 is 14 residues. The DNA read from the CDR3 is TGTGCCAGCAGTTTGACTAGAATGAAAGAGACC. This codes for CASSLTRMKET. The full CDR3 protein reads CASSLTRMKETQYF.